Below, one T cell receptor beta chain is given with its context. This clonotype showed up many times. Its binding antigen is unknown. No qualities accompany the bases; no much larger clone lies one base away. The data were taken from a study of T cells in Graves' hyperthyroidism and ophthalmopathy (dated by TCRdb to about 2019). Study-wide context: Peripheral blood samples were taken at the time of initial diagnosis, prior to any treatment. Following sampling, methimazole starting at 30 mg daily was given to hyperthyroidism patients, and high-dose intravenous methylprednisolone was given to ophthalmopathy patients. The paper describes TCR Vbeta CDR3 sequencing of 135 peripheral blood samples, made up of around 41 ophthalmopathy patients, some 80 hyperthyroidism patients and 17 progressor patients. In addition, the study compared T-cell repertoires in thyroid tissue and in blood from 6 or 7 Graves' hyperthyroidism patients. Prospective prediction of ophthalmopathy was tested in an independent validation cohort of 18 hyperthyroidism patients and 17 patients who later progressed to ophthalmopathy. A discovery cohort of about a hundred patients, approximately 44 with Graves' ophthalmopathy and about 58 with stable Graves' hyperthyroidism, was used to find distinguishing TCR V-J signatures. For training and testing, the 100 or so patients in the discovery cohort were randomly divided in a 7:3 ratio. Here is what the overall study found, with its caveats: In validation, the model predicted progression to ophthalmopathy a median of around six months before onset, with approximately 71% sensitivity and roughly 77% specificity. Most expanded thyroid clonotypes (frequency above 0.001) were also detected in blood, suggesting blood repertoires may reflect thyroid immune responses. Ophthalmopathy was separated from stable hyperthyroidism by a 13 V-J signature model, with over 85% sensitivity and roughly 81% specificity obtained in cross-validation and 80%/75% obtained in testing. No statistical method was used to fix the sample size in advance, and group allocation was not hidden from the investigators.

Graves' hyperthyroidism was defined as stable when no progression to ophthalmopathy occurred over 18 months of follow-up. The hyperthyroidism patients were between 18 and 65 years old and newly diagnosed, with a disease duration of less than 2 months. The study excluded patients with uncontrolled infections, other autoimmune diseases, pregnancy or lactation. Clinical symptoms, serum thyroxine and TRAb, thyroid ultrasound, and orbital computed tomography formed the basis for the diagnoses. PBMCs were separated from roughly 9.6 ml of fresh peripheral blood using Ficoll-Paque density gradient centrifugation. Trizol reagent was used to extract total RNA, and RNA quality was then checked on an Agilent 2100 Bioanalyzer. Amplification of TCR beta CDR3 regions was carried out from RNA transcripts. The first round of RT-PCR for the TCR CDR3 was performed with the HTBI primer set and the Qiagen OneStep RT-PCR kit. Libraries were constructed in a second round of multiplex PCR, after which size selection and purification were carried out. Sequencing of the libraries was done on an Illumina HiSeq2000 using paired-end 100 bp reads. The authors' pipeline ran thus. SOAPnuke was used to process the raw data, removing reads that contained adapters or uncalled bases, had a mean Phred below 15, or lacked an exact match to the constant primer or identifier. High-quality paired reads were merged with COPE v1.2.5, and unique nucleotide sequences were defined as clonotypes. Clonotypes were aligned to IMGT TRBV, TRBD and TRBJ reference segments using MiTCR v1.1. Analysis was restricted to V-J combinations with a frequency above 0.0001, which covered 99% to 99.2% of repertoires. The TCS score was defined as F50 (clonal expansion) divided by E x V (chaos), with BLOSUM62-based TCRdist calculated between CDR3 peptides within each V-J. Welch's t-statistics and random forest reduced fewer than 600 V-J features to under 15, which were used in a naive Bayes classifier (R e1071). TCRdb reran the public reads through fastp at Q25 and MiXCR, keeping productive beta chains. Every entry covers one CDR3 protein and lists the most common genes and DNA from its rows. The V and J calls here are based on TCRdb, not the publication. The sample has about 100,000 distinct CDR3 sequences on record, approximately 15% of them singletons. Less than 50% of the sample goes to the ten largest clones.

The CDR3 runs 13 amino acids, cysteine and phenylalanine included. Kept here is only the CDR3 DNA, which spans 39 bases and is read in frame from base 1. The germline V gene yields MNHNS for CDR1 and SASEGT for CDR2. Trimming takes 10 bases off V and 4 bases off J; junction bases not matched to a gene: 7. The clonotype comes from a woman aged 50 to 60 with Graves' hyperthyroidism. Recombination linked TRBV6-1 to TRBJ1-2; TRBD1 aligns with 9 central bases. The sequenced sample was blood. The nucleotide sequence reads as follows: TGTGCCACCGGGACAGGGATTATCTATGGCTACACCTTC. This encodes CATGTGIIYGYTF.